This T cell receptor (beta chain) was observed in a study of blood T cell repertoires in COVID-19. Looking at the study overall: Researchers got acute and convalescent COVID-19 samples from the United States, Italy and Spain. From T cells, B-cell-depleted T cells, or PBMCs came the material, which was cDNA or gDNA.

The CDR3 runs 15 residues. V gave up 0 bases and J gave up 2 bases; unmatched junction bases: 1. Germline CDR1 reads GTSNPN; CDR2 reads SVGIG (reference sequence). Per the authors' pipeline: Amplification of reference gene primers was used by the study to estimate nucleated cell counts. Measured with immunoSEQ multiplex PCR; TCRdb has only the in-frame clones, and not every one. Clone size and V and J calls were adopted from that table, with D and trimming inferred from the DNA. This sample yields fewer than 150,000 clones, of which around 77% are seen a single time; 11% belongs to the top ten. The chain uses TRBV30 and TRBJ2-6, with TRBD1 identical over 7 bases. The sequence was obtained from a human donor in a cohort sampled during active COVID-19. Sequenced input: peripheral blood. The CDR3 loop reads CAWSVGTAGANVLTF. The CDR3 DNA reads as TGTGCCTGGAGTGTCGGGACAGCTGGGGCCAACGTCCTGACTTTC.